The 7 T cell receptor beta chains below all came from one sample that was sequenced in a study of blood T cell repertoires in COVID-19. The repertoire was sequenced with immunoSEQ multiplex PCR; TCRdb's copy has only in-frame clones and lacks some. Of roughly 250,000 clones in the sample, approximately 79% were seen once. Sequencing input: peripheral blood. All receptors derive from a woman aged 40 to 50 with active or convalescent COVID-19.

This chain connects TRBV18 to TRBJ2-7; D is perhaps TRBD1 (5 bases). V lost 6 bases to trimming and J lost 4 bases, with 22 bases between them. CDR3 length: 16 amino acids. The germline V gene has CDR1 KGHSH and CDR2 LQKENI. CDR3 nucleotides: TGTGCCAGCTCTCCCCGAAAGGGGCCCTATACTTACGAGCAGTACTTC. Translating it yields CASSPRKGPYTYEQYF.

The chain carries TRBV9 and TRBJ1-3; 7 bases are a match to TRBD1. The germline CDR1 and CDR2 sequences are SGDLS and YYNGEE. This CDR3 region has 17 residues. Unmatched junction bases numbered 9, after V lost 3 bases and J lost 0 bases. CDR3 nucleotides: TGTGCCAGCAGCGCCCTGCCGGGGACAGTCTCTGGAAACACCATATATTTT. This gives the protein CASSALPGTVSGNTIYF.

This chain connects TRBV7-3 to TRBJ2-5; TRBD1 is a possible D gene (6 bases). Germline CDR1 SGHTA, CDR2 FQGTGA. CDR3 size: 15 residues. V lost 2 bases and J 5 bases, leaving 15 bases between the germline ends. The CDR3 region has the DNA TGTGCCAGCAGCTTACAAAGGGGGACGTCGGAGACCCAGTACTTC. It is translated as CASSLQRGTSETQYF.

In its sample, this clone was seen many times. The chain recombines TRBV19 with TRBJ1-4; TRBD1 aligns across 8 bases. J was trimmed by 8 bases and V by 5 bases; bases with no gene match: 7. This CDR3 has 14 residues. In germline, CDR1 is LNHDA, CDR2 SQIVND (reference sequence). The CDR3 DNA reads TGTGCCAGTAGTCTACGGACAGGGAGCGAAAAACTGTTTTTT. It is translated as CASSLRTGSEKLFF.

The V and J genes are TRBV7-9 and TRBJ2-1; TRBD1 agrees at 10 bases. From germline, CDR1 is SEHNR and CDR2 FQNEAQ (reference sequence). The ends lost 2 bases at V and 6 bases at J; junction bases unmatched: 10. The CDR3 has 17 amino acids. CDR3 sequence: CASSLTGYGQGGNEQFF. For the CDR3, the DNA is TGTGCCAGCAGCTTAACAGGGTACGGACAGGGGGGCAATGAGCAGTTCTTC.

V and J are TRBV4-2 and TRBJ2-3, with D possibly being TRBD1 (5 bases). Germline assignment: CDR1 LGHNA and CDR2 YNFKEQ. V was cut by 4 bases and J by 1 base, with 18 bases left in between. The CDR3 length is 17 residues. CDR3 residues: CASSLPTELDGTDTQYF. CDR3 sequence (DNA): TGTGCCAGCAGCCTCCCGACAGAACTTGATGGCACAGATACGCAGTATTTT.

The rearrangement joins TRBV5-6 to TRBJ2-3; TRBD2 might be the D (6 bases). Germline assignment: CDR1 SGHDT and CDR2 YYEEEE. V dropped 0 bases and J dropped 4 bases, with 9 bases sitting between them. CDR3 length equals 14 residues. CDR3 sequence reads: CASSLGGASDTQYF. CDR3 sequence (DNA): TGTGCCAGCAGCTTGGGCGGGGCATCAGATACGCAGTATTTT.